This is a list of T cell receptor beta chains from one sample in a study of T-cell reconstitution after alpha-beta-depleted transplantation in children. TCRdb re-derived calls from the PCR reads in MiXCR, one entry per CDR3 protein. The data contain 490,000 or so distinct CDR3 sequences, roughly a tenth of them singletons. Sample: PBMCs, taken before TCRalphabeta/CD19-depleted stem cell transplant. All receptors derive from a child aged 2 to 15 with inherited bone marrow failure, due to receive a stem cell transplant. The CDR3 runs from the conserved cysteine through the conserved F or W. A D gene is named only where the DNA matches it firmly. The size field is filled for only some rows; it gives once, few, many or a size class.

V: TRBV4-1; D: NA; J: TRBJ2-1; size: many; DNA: TGCGCCAGCAGCCAAGTCGGAACCGGGAATAACTACAATGAGCAGTTCTTC; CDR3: CASSQVGTGNNYNEQFF
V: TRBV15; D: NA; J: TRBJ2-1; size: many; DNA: TGTGCCACCAGCAGATCCCAGACCTACAATGAGCAGTTCTTC; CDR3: CATSRSQTYNEQFF
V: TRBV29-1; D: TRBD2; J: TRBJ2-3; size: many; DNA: TGCAGCGTTGATTTCTGGGGACTAGCGGGAACCCTTAGCACAGATACGCAGTATTTT; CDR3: CSVDFWGLAGTLSTDTQYF
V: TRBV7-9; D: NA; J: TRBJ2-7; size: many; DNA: TGTGCCAGCAGCTTAAGGGGGGAAGCGTACTACGAGCAGTACTTC; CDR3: CASSLRGEAYYEQYF
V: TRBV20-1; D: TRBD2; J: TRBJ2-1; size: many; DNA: TGCAGTGCAGAAGAGCTAGCGGGTCTAGTCAATGAGCAGTTCTTC; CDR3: CSAEELAGLVNEQFF
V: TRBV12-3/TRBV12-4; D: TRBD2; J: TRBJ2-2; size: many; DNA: TGTGCCAGCAGTCAACTGATAGCGGGAACCGGGGAGCTGTTTTTT; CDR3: CASSQLIAGTGELFF
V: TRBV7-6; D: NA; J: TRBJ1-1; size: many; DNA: TGTGCCAGCAGCTTAGCGTCCGTGAACACTGAAGCTTTCTTT; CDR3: CASSLASVNTEAFF
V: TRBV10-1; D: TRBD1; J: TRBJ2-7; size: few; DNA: TGCGCCAGCAGTGAGTCGATTGGACAGGGTTACGAGCAGTACTTC; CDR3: CASSESIGQGYEQYF
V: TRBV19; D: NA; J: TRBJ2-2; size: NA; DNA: TGTGCCAGTAACGGGGTGAACACCGGGGAGCTGTTTTTT; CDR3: CASNGVNTGELFF
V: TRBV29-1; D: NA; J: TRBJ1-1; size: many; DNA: TGCAGCGTTGAAGGGGGGGGGTACGTGAACACTGAAGCTTTCTTT; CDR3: CSVEGGGYVNTEAFF
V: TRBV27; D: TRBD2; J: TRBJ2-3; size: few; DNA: TGTGCCAGCAGTTTAACGCCCCGGCGGGAGGGTCCCACAGATACGCAGTATTTT; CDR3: CASSLTPRREGPTDTQYF
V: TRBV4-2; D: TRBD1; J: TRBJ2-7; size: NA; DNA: TGTGCCAGCAGTCCAATAACAGGGGTCTTTTACGAGCAGTACTTC; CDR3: CASSPITGVFYEQYF
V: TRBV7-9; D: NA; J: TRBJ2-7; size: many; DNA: TGTGCCAGCATGGGGGGCACCGGGGGAGAGCAGTACTTC; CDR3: CASMGGTGGEQYF
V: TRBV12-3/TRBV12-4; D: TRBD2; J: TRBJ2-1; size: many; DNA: TGTGCCAGCAGTTACGGAGCGGGAGTATCCTACAATGAGCAGTTCTTC; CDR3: CASSYGAGVSYNEQFF
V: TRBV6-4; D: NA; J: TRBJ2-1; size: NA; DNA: TGTGCCAGCAGTGACGAGGGGGGTCCCTACAATGAGCAGTTCTTC; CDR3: CASSDEGGPYNEQFF
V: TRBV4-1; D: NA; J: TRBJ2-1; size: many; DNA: TGCGCCAGCAGCCAAGATCCACGATACAATGAGCAGTTCTTC; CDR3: CASSQDPRYNEQFF
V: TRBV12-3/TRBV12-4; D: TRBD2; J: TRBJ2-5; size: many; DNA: TGTGCCAGCAACGCAGATTGGGGGACTAGCGACCAAGAGACCCAGTACTTC; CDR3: CASNADWGTSDQETQYF
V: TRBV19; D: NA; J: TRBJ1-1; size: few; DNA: TGTGCCAGTAGCCGGTACTTTAACACTGAAGCTTTCTTT; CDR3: CASSRYFNTEAFF
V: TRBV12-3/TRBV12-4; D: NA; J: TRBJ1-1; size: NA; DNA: TGTGCCAGCAGTCCCGGACACTCTAGGTACACTGAAGCTTTCTTT; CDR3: CASSPGHSRYTEAFF
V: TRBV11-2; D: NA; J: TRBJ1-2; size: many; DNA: TGTGCCAGCAGCTTAGTGTCGGACAGTGTGTTGGGCTACACCTTC; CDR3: CASSLVSDSVLGYTF
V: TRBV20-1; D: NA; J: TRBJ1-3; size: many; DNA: TGCAGTGCTACTCGGGACCGTGGAAACACCATATATTTT; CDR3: CSATRDRGNTIYF
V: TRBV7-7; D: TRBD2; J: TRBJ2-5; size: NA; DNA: TGTGCCAGCAGCTTACGTGTGGCTAGCGGGAGTTTTGGAGAGACCCAGTACTTC; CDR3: CASSLRVASGSFGETQYF
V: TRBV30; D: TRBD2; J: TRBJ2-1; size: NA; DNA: TGTGCCTGGAAAAAACTAGCGGTTCACAATGAGCAGTTCTTC; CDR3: CAWKKLAVHNEQFF
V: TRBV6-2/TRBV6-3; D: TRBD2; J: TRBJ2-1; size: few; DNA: TGTGCCAGCAGTTACCAAAAGACTAGCGGGGGAGGGGATGAGCAGTTCTTC; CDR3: CASSYQKTSGGGDEQFF
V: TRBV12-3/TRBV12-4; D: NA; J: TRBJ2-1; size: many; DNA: TGTGCCAGCAGTTCCAGGGCCCCATACAATGAGCAGTTCTTC; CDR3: CASSSRAPYNEQFF
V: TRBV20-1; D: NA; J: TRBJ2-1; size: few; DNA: TGCAGTGCCCCCCCTGAGCAGTTCTTC; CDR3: CSAPPEQFF
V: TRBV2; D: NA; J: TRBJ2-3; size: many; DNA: TGTGCCAGCAGTGGCCCCGGGTCAGATACGCAGTATTTT; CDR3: CASSGPGSDTQYF
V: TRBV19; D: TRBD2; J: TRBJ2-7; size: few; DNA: TGTGCCAGTAGTCCAAGGGTTGCGGGACTAAGCTACGAGCAGTACTTC; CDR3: CASSPRVAGLSYEQYF
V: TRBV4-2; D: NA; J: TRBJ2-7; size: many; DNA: TGTGCCAGCAGCCGTCGGTGGGACGGAGCTCCCTACGAGCAGTACTTC; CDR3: CASSRRWDGAPYEQYF
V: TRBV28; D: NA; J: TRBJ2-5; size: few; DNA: TGTGCCAGCAGTCGACGGTCAGAGACCCAGTACTTC; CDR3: CASSRRSETQYF
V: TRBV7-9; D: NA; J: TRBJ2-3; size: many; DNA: TGTGCCAGCATCCTCACGTCCGGGGTTTATACGCAGTATTTT; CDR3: CASILTSGVYTQYF
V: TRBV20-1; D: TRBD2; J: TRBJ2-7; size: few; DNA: TGCAGTGCTTCCCGGACTAGCGGGAGATTCACCTACGAGCAGTACTTC; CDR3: CSASRTSGRFTYEQYF
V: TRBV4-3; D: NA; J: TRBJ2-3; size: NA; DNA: TGCGCCAGCAGCCCTGATGGACTGAGCACAGATACGCAGTATTTT; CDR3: CASSPDGLSTDTQYF
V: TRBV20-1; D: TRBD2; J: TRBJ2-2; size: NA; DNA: TGCAGTGCTAGAGATCCGAGCGGGACTGGTCACGGGGAGCTGTTTTTT; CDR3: CSARDPSGTGHGELFF
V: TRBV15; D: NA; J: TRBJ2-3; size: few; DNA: TGTGCCACCAGCACCCACCTAGCGCCTAGCACAGATACGCAGTATTTT; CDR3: CATSTHLAPSTDTQYF
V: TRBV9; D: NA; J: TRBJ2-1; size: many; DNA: TGTGCCAGCAGTACCGGACTTAGCGGCAATGAGCAGTTCTTC; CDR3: CASSTGLSGNEQFF
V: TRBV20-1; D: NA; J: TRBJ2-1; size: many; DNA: TGCAGCTTAAACCCGAGGGCCGCGGTTTATGAGCAGTTCTTC; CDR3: CSLNPRAAVYEQFF
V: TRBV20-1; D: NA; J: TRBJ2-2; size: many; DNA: TGCAGTGCTAGAGATCTCGGCCGTTGGGGAAACACCGGGGAGCTGTTTTTT; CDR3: CSARDLGRWGNTGELFF
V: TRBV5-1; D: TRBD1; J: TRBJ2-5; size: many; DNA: TGCGCCAGCAGCCCAAGCCTGACAGGGGAAGAGACCCAGTACTTC; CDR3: CASSPSLTGEETQYF
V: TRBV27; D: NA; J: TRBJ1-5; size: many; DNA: TGTGCCAGCAGTTTTTCGGGAGTGCGTCAGCCCCAGCATTTT; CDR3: CASSFSGVRQPQHF
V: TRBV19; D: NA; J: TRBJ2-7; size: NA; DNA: TGTGCCAGTAGAGACGGGTATACCTACGAGCAGTACTTC; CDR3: CASRDGYTYEQYF
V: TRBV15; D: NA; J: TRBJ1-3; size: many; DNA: TGTGCCACCAGCAGAGACGGGGATTCGGGGAACACCATATATTTT; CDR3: CATSRDGDSGNTIYF
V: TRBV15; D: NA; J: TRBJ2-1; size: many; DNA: TGTGCCACCAGCAGGGAAGGGGGGACTATATACAATGAGCAGTTCTTC; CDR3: CATSREGGTIYNEQFF
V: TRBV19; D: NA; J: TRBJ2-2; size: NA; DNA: TGTGCCAGTAGTATCGTCGGGGAGCTGTTTTTT; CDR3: CASSIVGELFF
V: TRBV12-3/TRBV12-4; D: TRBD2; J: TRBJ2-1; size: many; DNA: TGTGCCAGCAGTTCGGGACTAGTCTCCTACAATGAGCAGTTCTTC; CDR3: CASSSGLVSYNEQFF
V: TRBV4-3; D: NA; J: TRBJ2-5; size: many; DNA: TGCGCCAGCAGCCAAGAACCCCTAGGAGCGGACCAAGAGACCCAGTACTTC; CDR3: CASSQEPLGADQETQYF
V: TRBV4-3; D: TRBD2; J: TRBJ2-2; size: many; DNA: TGCGCCAGCAGCTACGAACGGCGGGAGTGGGCCGGGGAGCTGTTTTTT; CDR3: CASSYERREWAGELFF
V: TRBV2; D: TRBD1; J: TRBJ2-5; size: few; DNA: TGTGCCAGCAGTGATTCAGGGGGCACCCAAGAGACCCAGTACTTC; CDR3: CASSDSGGTQETQYF